Listed here are 27 T cell receptor beta chains from one sample, sequenced in a study of Ad26.COV2.S vaccination and SARS-CoV-2 variants (dated by TCRdb to the early 2020s). Taken with the paper, the label for treatment or condition translates to: approximately 18 received Ad26.COV2.S at low or high dose, single or two shots; about 5 received placebo; per-sample allocation not given. Repertoires of vaccine and placebo recipients were sequenced from samples collected on day 63 after the first injection. Preparation of the library involved the immunoSEQ multiplex PCR assay. The source is immuneACCESS, and TCRdb retained only in-frame sequences with V and J called. Part of the clones is not carried over; for the studies checked, unresolved V genes explain less than half of this, and the remainder is unexplained. The sample contains some 290,000 clones, around 83% of them found a single time. More than 1.5% of the sample is taken by the ten largest.

The specimen comprised peripheral blood, sampled in a trial of Ad26.COV2.S vaccine versus placebo. All receptors derive from a person aged 18-60 years who received the Ad26.COV2.S COVID-19 vaccine or a placebo.

The rearrangement links TRBV4-3 to TRBJ2-7; the D is unclear. The germline V and J ends were trimmed by 0 bases and 3 bases, with 12 bases remaining between them. Germline lookup yields CDR1 LGHNA and CDR2 YSLEER. This CDR3 is 15 amino acids long. The CDR3 bases are TGCGCCAGCAGCCAAGATTGGCAGTCATTCTACGAGCAGTACTTC. Translation: CASSQDWQSFYEQYF.

The V call is TRBV7-2, the J call TRBJ1-2; D is ambiguous. Germline-derived CDR1 and CDR2 are SGHTA and FQGNSA. V lost 5 bases to trimming and J lost 4 bases, with 23 bases between them. This CDR3 spans 17 amino acids. CDR3 nucleotide sequence: TGTGCCAGCAGCCCACAAGGGCTGTTTTTCGGATCCTATGGCTACACCTTC. It is translated as CASSPQGLFFGSYGYTF.

The chain couples TRBV11-3 to TRBJ2-2; D is unresolved. Germline-derived CDR1 and CDR2 are SGHNT and YENEEA. Trimming removed 5 bases from V and 4 bases from J, with 17 bases in between. This CDR3 is 16 amino acids long. The chain's CDR3 is CASSSRALKSTGELFF. The CDR3 nucleotides are TGTGCCAGCAGCAGTCGGGCCCTGAAGAGCACCGGGGAGCTGTTTTTT.

The CDR3 is CASSQGGGADEKLFF. CDR3 bases: TGTGCCAGCAGCCAAGGTGGGGGGGCTGATGAAAAACTGTTTTTT. The gene calls are TRBV4-2 and TRBJ1-4, with D maybe TRBD1 (6 bases). V lost 1 base, J lost 6 bases, and 12 bases lay in between. The length of the CDR3 is 15 residues. CDR1 LGHNA and CDR2 YNFKEQ come from the germline V gene.

This clone appeared a single time. The chain couples TRBV9 to TRBJ2-2; D is ambiguous. This CDR3 is built from 14 residues. CDR1 is SGDLS, CDR2 YYNGEE, per germline. The V end lost 6 bases, the J end lost 0 bases, and 9 bases lay between the germline ends. CDR3 in DNA: TGTGCCAGCAAAACGGGCCCGAACACCGGGGAGCTGTTTTTT. As protein: CASKTGPNTGELFF.

The rearrangement uses TRBV12-3 or TRBV12-4 and TRBJ2-7; D ambiguous. V gave up 4 bases and J gave up 0 bases, with 7 bases separating them. This CDR3 has 13 residues. The CDR3 nucleotides read TGTGCCAGCAGTTCAGGTTCCTCCTACGAGCAGTACTTC. Translation: CASSSGSSYEQYF.

CDR3 coding DNA: TGTGCCAGCAATCGAGGGACAGTGGAGACTGAAGCTTTCTTT. It codes for CASNRGTVETEAFF. The chain couples TRBV6-5 to TRBJ1-1; 7 bases are shared with TRBD1. With 7 bases clipped from V and 5 bases from J, the junction kept 10 bases outside the gene matches. Germline CDR1 is MNHEY and CDR2 is SVGAGI. There are 14 residues in the CDR3.

This rearrangement joins TRBV5-1 to TRBJ2-7, with 7 positions matching TRBD2. The J segment lost 7 bases and the V segment lost 0 bases, leaving 7 bases of the junction unmatched. Per the germline V gene, CDR1 is SGHRS and CDR2 is YFSETQ. The CDR3 runs 14 residues. The CDR3 loop is CASSLVGLAEEQYF. The CDR3 region has the DNA TGCGCCAGCAGCTTGGTAGGTCTAGCGGAAGAGCAGTACTTC.

This clone was counted once. The chain links TRBV6-6 to TRBJ2-5, with D tentatively TRBD1 (5 bases). V lost 8 bases to trimming and J lost 3 bases, with 10 bases between them. CDR1 and CDR2 (germline): MNHNY, SVGAGI (reference sequence). The CDR3 loop spans 12 amino acids. The CDR3 sequence: CASSSGKETQYF. CDR3 DNA: TGTGCCAGCTCTTCAGGGAAAGAGACCCAGTACTTC.

The chain combines TRBV24-1 with TRBJ1-5; D call uncertain. The germline CDR1 and CDR2 sequences are KGHDR and SFDVKD. The ends were cut back, 3 bases at V and 4 bases at J, with 6 bases in the middle. This CDR3 spans 13 amino acids. In DNA form, the CDR3 reads TGTGCCACCAGTGATGGACCGAATCAGCCCCAGCATTTT. Its protein is CATSDGPNQPQHF.

The rearrangement joins TRBV3-1 (or the pseudogene TRBV3-2) to TRBJ2-1; 9 positions agree with TRBD1. J lost 7 bases, V lost 4 bases, and 8 bases had no gene match. The germline gives CDR1 LGHDT, CDR2 YNNKEL (reference sequence). This CDR3 contains 15 residues. The CDR3 loop reads CASSLLGQGGNEQFF. Here the CDR3 DNA reads TGTGCCAGCAGCCTGTTGGGACAGGGTGGGAATGAGCAGTTCTTC.

This sequence joins TRBV11-3 and TRBJ1-1; 7 bases line up with TRBD1. Germline values: CDR1 SGHNT, CDR2 YENEEA. This CDR3 region has 16 residues. The V gene end was trimmed by 5 bases and the J gene end by 3 bases; junction bases not matched to a gene: 12. Here the CDR3 DNA reads TGTGCCAGCAGCGAAGGCAACAGGGGTCGGGACACTGAAGCTTTCTTT. Translated: CASSEGNRGRDTEAFF.

This clone was recorded a few times. The V call is TRBV5-1, the J call TRBJ1-1; 7 nucleotides align to TRBD1. The CDR3 runs 14 residues. Germline-derived CDR1 and CDR2 are SGHRS and YFSETQ. With 8 bases clipped from V and 5 bases from J, the junction kept 12 bases outside the gene matches. The CDR3: CASLAGTQGTEAFF. The CDR3 nucleotides are TGCGCCAGTCTGGCCGGGACACAGGGGACTGAAGCTTTCTTT.

The CDR3 loop is CASSYSTTAYEQYF. CDR3 DNA sequence: TGTGCCAGCAGTTACTCGACCACAGCCTACGAGCAGTACTTC. The V call is TRBV6-5, the J call TRBJ2-7; no definite D call. CDR3 size: 14 residues. Per germline, CDR1 MNHEY and CDR2 SVGAGI. The V end lost 0 bases, the J end lost 2 bases, and 8 bases lay between the germline ends.

The J gene is TRBJ2-1, the V gene TRBV7-9; 8 nucleotides line up with TRBD2. This CDR3 has 17 amino acids. V shed 5 bases, J shed 2 bases, and the junction held 11 bases outside the gene matches. The germline V gene encodes CDR1 SEHNR and CDR2 FQNEAQ (reference sequence). CDR3 in DNA: TGTGCCAGCAGCGTCCAGTTCCAGCGGGGGACCTACAATGAGCAGTTCTTC. Its protein product is CASSVQFQRGTYNEQFF.

V gene TRBV18 combines with J gene TRBJ2-2; 12 nucleotides align to TRBD1. Germline V gene lookup returns CDR1 KGHSH and CDR2 LQKENI. This CDR3 spans 16 amino acids. The V segment lost 5 bases and the J segment 5 bases; nucleotides outside the gene matches: 6. In DNA form, the CDR3 reads TGTGCCAGCTCATCGGGACAGGGGGCCAGGACCGGGGAGCTGTTTTTT. Protein product: CASSSGQGARTGELFF.

The rearrangement uses TRBV27 and TRBJ1-1, with 8 bases fitting TRBD1. The germline gives CDR1 MNHEY, CDR2 SMNVEV (reference sequence). V was pared by 4 bases and J by 3 bases, with 13 bases of the junction left unmatched. The CDR3 sequence is 17 residues long. The CDR3 sequence is CASSSHAPGQGDTEAFF. CDR3 nucleotides: TGTGCCAGCAGTTCCCACGCACCAGGACAGGGTGACACTGAAGCTTTCTTT.

The V and J genes are TRBV3-1 (or the pseudogene TRBV3-2) and TRBJ2-2; D uncertain. CDR3 length: 15 residues. V gave up 3 bases and J gave up 6 bases, with 14 bases separating them. Per germline, CDR1 LGHDT and CDR2 YNNKEL (reference sequence). The CDR3 here is CASSHRTRFAGELFF. The CDR3 DNA follows: TGTGCCAGCAGCCACCGGACCCGGTTCGCCGGGGAGCTGTTTTTT.

The chain combines TRBV3-1 (or the pseudogene TRBV3-2) with TRBJ1-1; no firm D call. The V end was cut by 4 bases, the J end by 5 bases, with 14 bases between. The CDR3 covers 14 residues. Germline values: CDR1 LGHDT, CDR2 YNNKEL (reference sequence). The CDR3: CASSPLRGTTEAFF. The CDR3 region has the DNA TGTGCCAGCAGCCCTCTCCGCGGAACGACTGAAGCTTTCTTT.

This clone has just a few counts. Other DNA sequences from this sample encode an identical CDR3 as well. The chain combines TRBV29-1 with TRBJ1-5; the match to TRBD1 covers 7 bases. V lost 7 bases to trimming and J lost 5 bases; unmatched junction nucleotides: 5. Germline loops: CDR1 SQVTM, CDR2 ANQGSEA. The CDR3 totals 12 residues. DNA of the CDR3: TGCAGCGCGCGGACAGGTGATCAGCCCCAGCATTTT. Residues: CSARTGDQPQHF.

The chain is built from TRBV5-1 and TRBJ1-4; weak D call: TRBD1 (6 bases). Germline V gene lookup returns CDR1 SGHRS and CDR2 YFSETQ. Trimming took off 1 base at V and 7 bases at J, with 14 bases between the two ends. The CDR3 extends over 15 amino acids. CDR3 in DNA: TGCGCCAGCAGCTTGAATACAGGGTTTTCTGAAAAACTGTTTTTT. Its translation: CASSLNTGFSEKLFF. The entire variable domain, with the rest obtained from reference TRBV5-1 and TRBJ1-4, is as follows: KAGVTQTPRYLIKTRGQQVTLSCSPISGHRSVSWYQQTPGQGLQFLFEYFSETQRNKGNFPGRFSGRQFSNSRSEMNVSTLELGDSALYLCASSLNTGFSEKLFFGSGTQLSVL.

The CDR3 region is CASSQTGSNQPQHF. The CDR3 bases are TGTGCCAGCAGTCAGACAGGGTCGAATCAGCCCCAGCATTTT. J is TRBJ1-5 and V is TRBV2; 7 nucleotides line up with TRBD1. Germline CDR1 is SNHLY and CDR2 is FYNNEI. The J segment lost 4 bases and the V segment lost 5 bases, leaving 5 bases of the junction unmatched. This CDR3 comprises 14 residues.

The genes are TRBV5-1 and TRBJ1-6; 7 nucleotides agree with TRBD1. The CDR3 extends over 14 amino acids. CDR1 and CDR2 from the germline V gene are SGHRS and YFSETQ. Trimming at V came to 4 bases and at J to 5 bases, leaving 3 bases not matched to a gene. CDR3 in amino acids: CASSPGTDNSPLHF. The CDR3 region has the DNA TGCGCCAGCAGCCCCGGGACAGATAATTCACCCCTCCACTTT. Full variable domain (missing parts from reference TRBV5-1 and TRBJ1-6): KAGVTQTPRYLIKTRGQQVTLSCSPISGHRSVSWYQQTPGQGLQFLFEYFSETQRNKGNFPGRFSGRQFSNSRSEMNVSTLELGDSALYLCASSPGTDNSPLHFGNGTRLTVT.

The V gene is TRBV5-4, the J gene TRBJ1-5; a possible D gene is TRBD1 (5 bases). CDR1 and CDR2 (germline): SGHNT, YYREEE (reference sequence). The CDR3 spans 13 residues. Trimming took 4 bases from V and 4 from J, leaving 9 bases between them. The CDR3 loop is CASSQDKNQPQHF. As DNA, the CDR3 is TGTGCCAGCAGCCAGGACAAGAATCAGCCCCAGCATTTT.

This chain joins TRBV4-1 and TRBJ2-7, with D unresolved. CDR1 MGHRA and CDR2 YSYEKL come from the germline V gene. Trimming pared 4 bases from V and 1 base from J, leaving 8 bases between. The CDR3 has 13 residues. The DNA of the CDR3 is TGCGCCAGCAGCCGCGGCGAGTCCTACGAGCAGTACTTC. Amino acid sequence: CASSRGESYEQYF.

This clone has a handful of counts. The chain carries TRBV9 and TRBJ1-2, with D hard to call. Germline CDR1 and CDR2: SGDLS and YYNGEE. The V end lost 0 bases, the J end lost 2 bases, and 11 bases lay between the germline ends. The CDR3 length is 15 residues. The CDR3 DNA is TGTGCCAGCAGCGTAGGGCCGGAGCCGAACTATGGCTACACCTTC. It specifies CASSVGPEPNYGYTF.

The V gene is TRBV24-1, the J gene TRBJ2-3, with a possible D match to TRBD1 (6 bases). This CDR3 contains 9 residues. Germline V gives CDR1 KGHDR, CDR2 SFDVKD. The V gene lost 4 bases and the J gene lost 15 bases, with 7 bases spanning the gap. Here the CDR3 DNA reads TGTGCCACCAGTGAGGACAGATATTTT. Amino acid sequence: CATSEDRYF.